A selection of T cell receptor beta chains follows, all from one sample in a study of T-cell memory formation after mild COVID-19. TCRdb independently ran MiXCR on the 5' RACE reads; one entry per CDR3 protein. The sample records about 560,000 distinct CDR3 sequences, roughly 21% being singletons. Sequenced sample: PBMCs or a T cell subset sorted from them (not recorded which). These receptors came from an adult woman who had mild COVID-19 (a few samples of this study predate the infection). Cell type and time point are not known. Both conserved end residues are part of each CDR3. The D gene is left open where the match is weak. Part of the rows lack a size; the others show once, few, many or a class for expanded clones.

CDR3 protein: CASSLWMGNTEAFF
CDR3 DNA: TGTGCCAGCAGCTTATGGATGGGGAACACTGAAGCTTTCTTT
J gene: TRBJ1-1
clone size: .
V gene: TRBV7-2
D gene: .

CDR3 protein: CASSQDRAGGTNEQFF
CDR3 DNA: TGTGCCAGCAGCCAAGATCGGGCGGGAGGGACAAATGAGCAGTTCTTC
J gene: TRBJ2-1
clone size: few
V gene: TRBV4-2
D gene: TRBD2

CDR3 protein: CASRLQGPRGEQYF
CDR3 DNA: TGTGCCAGCAGACTACAGGGACCTAGGGGCGAGCAGTACTTC
J gene: TRBJ2-7
clone size: .
V gene: TRBV2
D gene: .

CDR3 protein: CATSDPRGGSYNEQFF
CDR3 DNA: TGTGCCACCAGTGACCCCAGGGGGGGCTCCTACAATGAGCAGTTCTTC
J gene: TRBJ2-1
clone size: many
V gene: TRBV24-1
D gene: .

CDR3 protein: CASSAHERFRAGYEQYF
CDR3 DNA: TGTGCCAGCAGCGCCCATGAAAGGTTCAGGGCGGGCTACGAGCAGTACTTC
J gene: TRBJ2-7
clone size: .
V gene: TRBV9
D gene: .

CDR3 protein: CASSLAEGRGETQYF
CDR3 DNA: TGTGCCAGCAGCTTAGCGGAGGGCCGCGGAGAGACCCAGTACTTC
J gene: TRBJ2-5
clone size: .
V gene: TRBV7-2
D gene: .

CDR3 protein: CASSGGLVSSYNSPLHF
CDR3 DNA: TGTGCCAGCAGTGGGGGACTGGTGAGCTCCTATAATTCACCCCTCCACTTT
J gene: TRBJ1-6
clone size: .
V gene: TRBV12-3/TRBV12-4
D gene: .

CDR3 protein: CASSQLAGGRDTQYF
CDR3 DNA: TGTGCCAGCAGCCAACTAGCGGGAGGGAGGGATACGCAGTATTTT
J gene: TRBJ2-3
clone size: few
V gene: TRBV7-6
D gene: TRBD2

CDR3 protein: CASTGPGTANTIYF
CDR3 DNA: TGTGCCAGCACAGGACCCGGGACAGCCAACACCATATATTTT
J gene: TRBJ1-3
clone size: many
V gene: TRBV5-5
D gene: TRBD1

CDR3 protein: CASSLQGTGEQYF
CDR3 DNA: TGTGCCAGCAGTTTGCAGGGGACGGGCGAGCAGTACTTC
J gene: TRBJ2-7
clone size: many
V gene: TRBV27
D gene: .

CDR3 protein: CASSQGGSRSNQPQHF
CDR3 DNA: TGTGCCAGCAGTCAGGGGGGCAGTAGAAGCAATCAGCCCCAGCATTTT
J gene: TRBJ1-5
clone size: .
V gene: TRBV2
D gene: TRBD1

CDR3 protein: CASSSGVPGELFF
CDR3 DNA: TGTGCCAGCAGTTCGGGAGTACCCGGGGAGCTGTTTTTT
J gene: TRBJ2-2
clone size: .
V gene: TRBV6-2/TRBV6-3
D gene: .

CDR3 protein: CASSPYSSEGAFF
CDR3 DNA: TGTGCCAGCAGCCCCTACTCCTCTGAGGGAGCTTTCTTT
J gene: TRBJ1-1
clone size: few
V gene: TRBV3-1
D gene: .

CDR3 protein: CASKSPGTGRDSPLHF
CDR3 DNA: TGTGCCAGCAAGTCCCCTGGGACAGGTCGGGATTCACCCCTCCACTTT
J gene: TRBJ1-6
clone size: many
V gene: TRBV27
D gene: TRBD1

CDR3 protein: CASGSGPQETQYF
CDR3 DNA: TGTGCCAGCGGGTCGGGACCACAAGAGACCCAGTACTTC
J gene: TRBJ2-5
clone size: .
V gene: TRBV5-6
D gene: .

CDR3 protein: CSGGAGEQFF
CDR3 DNA: TGCAGCGGGGGGGCAGGTGAGCAGTTCTTC
J gene: TRBJ2-1
clone size: .
V gene: TRBV20-1
D gene: TRBD2

CDR3 protein: CASSPRGRIYEQYF
CDR3 DNA: TGTGCCAGCAGCCCCAGGGGGCGAATTTACGAGCAGTACTTC
J gene: TRBJ2-7
clone size: .
V gene: TRBV14
D gene: TRBD1

CDR3 protein: CASSLDVRGDEQFF
CDR3 DNA: TGTGCCAGCAGCTTAGACGTCAGGGGGGATGAGCAGTTCTTC
J gene: TRBJ2-1
clone size: .
V gene: TRBV7-2
D gene: .

CDR3 protein: CASSYPDAGSTGGYYEQYF
CDR3 DNA: TGTGCCAGCAGTTACCCCGATGCTGGGTCGACAGGGGGCTACTACGAGCAGTACTTC
J gene: TRBJ2-7
clone size: .
V gene: TRBV6-6
D gene: TRBD1

CDR3 protein: CSARGDGQVYGYTF
CDR3 DNA: TGCAGTGCTAGGGGGGACGGACAGGTCTATGGCTACACCTTC
J gene: TRBJ1-2
clone size: few
V gene: TRBV20-1
D gene: TRBD1

CDR3 protein: CASSLDQVGGAFF
CDR3 DNA: TGTGCCAGCAGCTTAGACCAGGTCGGGGGAGCTTTCTTT
J gene: TRBJ1-1
clone size: few
V gene: TRBV11-2
D gene: .

CDR3 protein: CASSQGTVTDTQYF
CDR3 DNA: TGCGCCAGCAGCCAAGGGACAGTCACAGATACGCAGTATTTT
J gene: TRBJ2-3
clone size: .
V gene: TRBV5-1
D gene: TRBD1

CDR3 protein: CASSLEAGGGTEAFF
CDR3 DNA: TGTGCCAGCAGCTTGGAAGCAGGGGGCGGCACTGAAGCTTTCTTT
J gene: TRBJ1-1
clone size: .
V gene: TRBV5-4
D gene: TRBD1

CDR3 protein: CASSVGGSEQYF
CDR3 DNA: TGTGCCAGCAGCGTAGGTGGGTCCGAGCAGTACTTC
J gene: TRBJ2-7
clone size: few
V gene: TRBV9
D gene: .

CDR3 protein: CASGGRIPTDTQYF
CDR3 DNA: TGTGCCAGCGGGGGGCGAATCCCCACAGATACGCAGTATTTT
J gene: TRBJ2-3
clone size: .
V gene: TRBV2
D gene: .

CDR3 protein: CASMTPGRGADTEAFF
CDR3 DNA: TGTGCCAGCATGACCCCGGGGAGGGGCGCGGACACTGAAGCTTTCTTT
J gene: TRBJ1-1
clone size: few
V gene: TRBV2
D gene: .

CDR3 protein: CASSPRESGPAYEQYF
CDR3 DNA: TGTGCCAGCAGCCCCCGTGAGTCGGGACCTGCCTACGAGCAGTACTTC
J gene: TRBJ2-7
clone size: .
V gene: TRBV12-3/TRBV12-4
D gene: .

CDR3 protein: CASSLRGRVTEAFF
CDR3 DNA: TGTGCCAGCAGTTTAAGGGGGCGCGTGACTGAAGCTTTCTTT
J gene: TRBJ1-1
clone size: few
V gene: TRBV12-3/TRBV12-4
D gene: TRBD1

CDR3 protein: CASSTRAGISYEQYF
CDR3 DNA: TGTGCCAGCAGCACCAGAGCGGGTATATCCTACGAGCAGTACTTC
J gene: TRBJ2-7
clone size: few
V gene: TRBV7-2
D gene: .

CDR3 protein: CASSLPSGSFGELFF
CDR3 DNA: TGTGCCAGCAGCTTACCTAGCGGGAGTTTCGGGGAGCTGTTTTTT
J gene: TRBJ2-2
clone size: few
V gene: TRBV7-8
D gene: TRBD2

CDR3 protein: CASSPEEGASYTF
CDR3 DNA: TGTGCCAGCAGTCCGGAGGAGGGGGCGAGCTACACCTTC
J gene: TRBJ1-2
clone size: .
V gene: TRBV7-2
D gene: TRBD1

CDR3 protein: CASSCIVDCPQPDTQYF
CDR3 DNA: TGTGCCAGCAGTTGCATCGTCGATTGTCCCCAGCCAGATACGCAGTATTTT
J gene: TRBJ2-3
clone size: .
V gene: TRBV6-2/TRBV6-3
D gene: .

CDR3 protein: CASSFGVAGYNEQFF
CDR3 DNA: TGTGCCAGCAGCTTCGGTGTAGCGGGTTACAATGAGCAGTTCTTC
J gene: TRBJ2-1
clone size: .
V gene: TRBV13
D gene: TRBD2

CDR3 protein: CASSGGAGNYGYTF
CDR3 DNA: TGTGCCAGCAGTGGTGGGGCAGGCAACTATGGCTACACCTTC
J gene: TRBJ1-2
clone size: .
V gene: TRBV12-3/TRBV12-4
D gene: .

CDR3 protein: CASSPRGQGGEKLFF
CDR3 DNA: TGTGCCAGCAGCCCTAGGGGACAGGGAGGTGAAAAACTGTTTTTT
J gene: TRBJ1-4
clone size: few
V gene: TRBV9
D gene: TRBD1

CDR3 protein: CASSLRLAGDSDTQYF
CDR3 DNA: TGTGCCAGCAGCCTTAGACTAGCGGGAGATTCGGATACGCAGTATTTT
J gene: TRBJ2-3
clone size: many
V gene: TRBV7-2
D gene: TRBD2

CDR3 protein: CASTLDRGSYNEQFF
CDR3 DNA: TGTGCCAGCACTCTTGACAGGGGCTCCTACAATGAGCAGTTCTTC
J gene: TRBJ2-1
clone size: many
V gene: TRBV12-3/TRBV12-4
D gene: TRBD1

CDR3 protein: CASSGRGGYEQYF
CDR3 DNA: TGCGCCAGCAGCGGGAGGGGGGGGTACGAGCAGTACTTC
J gene: TRBJ2-7
clone size: .
V gene: TRBV4-1
D gene: .

CDR3 protein: CASSFGRTGELFF
CDR3 DNA: TGTGCCAGCAGCTTCGGGCGGACCGGGGAGCTGTTTTTT
J gene: TRBJ2-2
clone size: few
V gene: TRBV7-2
D gene: .

CDR3 protein: CASSLNYGTSFYEQYF
CDR3 DNA: TGTGCCAGCAGTCTGAACTACGGGACTAGCTTTTACGAGCAGTACTTC
J gene: TRBJ2-7
clone size: few
V gene: TRBV12-3/TRBV12-4
D gene: TRBD2

CDR3 protein: CASCRGPGQGGDTEAFF
CDR3 DNA: TGTGCCAGCTGCCGGGGTCCGGGACAGGGGGGAGACACTGAAGCTTTCTTT
J gene: TRBJ1-1
clone size: few
V gene: TRBV19
D gene: TRBD1

CDR3 protein: CASSPDDTYEQYF
CDR3 DNA: TGTGCCAGCAGCCCGGACGATACCTACGAGCAGTACTTC
J gene: TRBJ2-7
clone size: .
V gene: TRBV3-1
D gene: .

CDR3 protein: CASSFLSPGKENSNEQFF
CDR3 DNA: TGTGCCAGCAGCTTCCTTTCCCCGGGGAAAGAAAATAGCAATGAGCAGTTCTTC
J gene: TRBJ2-1
clone size: few
V gene: TRBV7-2
D gene: .

CDR3 protein: CASKVAGGVTDTQYF
CDR3 DNA: TGTGCCAGCAAAGTAGCGGGGGGGGTCACAGATACGCAGTATTTT
J gene: TRBJ2-3
clone size: few
V gene: TRBV12-3/TRBV12-4
D gene: TRBD2

CDR3 protein: CASSVHQGGRSPLHF
CDR3 DNA: TGTGCCAGCAGCGTACATCAGGGCGGTCGTTCACCCCTCCACTTT
J gene: TRBJ1-6
clone size: .
V gene: TRBV7-2
D gene: .

CDR3 protein: CASSLGRGGSTGELFF
CDR3 DNA: TGCGCCAGCAGCCTCGGCCGGGGCGGGAGTACCGGGGAGCTGTTTTTT
J gene: TRBJ2-2
clone size: .
V gene: TRBV5-1
D gene: TRBD2

CDR3 protein: CASSLPATNTEAFF
CDR3 DNA: TGTGCCAGCAGCCTCCCGGCCACGAACACTGAAGCTTTCTTT
J gene: TRBJ1-1
clone size: few
V gene: TRBV7-9
D gene: .

CDR3 protein: CASTPSGGGQPQHF
CDR3 DNA: TGTGCCAGCACCCCTAGTGGGGGCGGACAGCCCCAGCATTTT
J gene: TRBJ1-5
clone size: .
V gene: TRBV12-3/TRBV12-4
D gene: .

CDR3 protein: CSAAPGGVGVMIETQYF
CDR3 DNA: TGCAGTGCCGCACCGGGAGGGGTGGGAGTGATGATAGAGACCCAGTACTTC
J gene: TRBJ2-5
clone size: few
V gene: TRBV20-1
D gene: TRBD2

CDR3 protein: CASSVARGGGYTF
CDR3 DNA: TGTGCCAGCAGCGTAGCTCGGGGCGGAGGCTACACCTTC
J gene: TRBJ1-2
clone size: .
V gene: TRBV9
D gene: .

CDR3 protein: CASSFSVGLVSTGELFF
CDR3 DNA: TGTGCCAGCAGTTTCAGCGTTGGTCTGGTTAGCACCGGGGAGCTGTTTTTT
J gene: TRBJ2-2
clone size: .
V gene: TRBV12-3/TRBV12-4
D gene: .

CDR3 protein: CASSKEENGYTF
CDR3 DNA: TGTGCCAGCAGCAAAGAAGAGAATGGCTACACCTTC
J gene: TRBJ1-2
clone size: .
V gene: TRBV21-1
D gene: .

CDR3 protein: CASSQDMGRGLTGNTIYF
CDR3 DNA: TGTGCCAGCAGCCAAGATATGGGACGGGGACTTACTGGAAACACCATATATTTT
J gene: TRBJ1-3
clone size: .
V gene: TRBV14
D gene: .

CDR3 protein: CASSEGDRDTEAFF
CDR3 DNA: TGTGCCAGCAGTGAAGGGGACAGAGACACTGAAGCTTTCTTT
J gene: TRBJ1-1
clone size: .
V gene: TRBV6-1
D gene: TRBD1

CDR3 protein: CASSLAGTPQGYGYTF
CDR3 DNA: TGTGCCAGCAGCTTGGCCGGGACTCCCCAGGGATATGGCTACACCTTC
J gene: TRBJ1-2
clone size: few
V gene: TRBV5-6
D gene: .

CDR3 protein: CASSLRGLAERDYEQYF
CDR3 DNA: TGTGCCAGCAGCTTAAGAGGACTAGCGGAGAGAGATTACGAGCAGTACTTC
J gene: TRBJ2-7
clone size: many
V gene: TRBV7-9
D gene: TRBD2

CDR3 protein: CSARDLGPVGYGYTF
CDR3 DNA: TGCAGTGCTAGAGACCTTGGGCCAGTTGGCTATGGCTACACCTTC
J gene: TRBJ1-2
clone size: .
V gene: TRBV20-1
D gene: .

CDR3 protein: CASSQEFPGSTEAFF
CDR3 DNA: TGCGCCAGCAGCCAAGAATTTCCAGGCAGCACTGAAGCTTTCTTT
J gene: TRBJ1-1
clone size: .
V gene: TRBV4-1
D gene: .

CDR3 protein: CASSATGQDTQYF
CDR3 DNA: TGTGCCAGCAGTGCAACAGGGCAAGATACGCAGTATTTT
J gene: TRBJ2-3
clone size: few
V gene: TRBV6-4
D gene: .